The entry below describes one T cell receptor beta chain. For every subset, genomic DNA was evenly distributed across several immunoSEQ plates. TCRdb's table, derived via immunoSEQ multiplex PCR, lists solely in-frame clones and lacks some. Among over 2,000,000 clones listed, about 94% were seen once. CD45RO negativity and positive selection for CCR7 defined naive CD8 cells, a population that excluded terminally differentiated effector memory CD45RA+ cells. The data derive from a study of shared clonotypes between healthy human individuals. Study overall: The donors, two women and three men, were aged 18 to 49.

This TCR came from a man aged 18 to 29 in good health. Some clones in this sample may be carry-over from other donors' samples. Material: naive CD8+ T cells from PBMCs.

The CDR3 loop reads CASSLNRGQGDQPQHF. CDR3 coding DNA: TGTGCCAGCAGCCTAAATCGGGGACAGGGGGACCAGCCCCAGCATTTT. This sequence joins TRBV7-9 and TRBJ1-5, with 11 bases that match TRBD1. V was pared by 5 bases and J by 7 bases, with 10 bases of the junction left unmatched. Germline V CDR1 and CDR2: SEHNR, FQNEAQ (reference sequence). The CDR3 runs to 16 residues.